Listed here are 23 T cell receptor beta chains from one sample, sequenced in a study of T-cell memory formation after mild COVID-19. In TCRdb, the 5' RACE reads were re-called with MiXCR into one record per CDR3 protein. The sample records 560,000 or so distinct CDR3 sequences, approximately 15% being singletons. Material for sequencing was PBMCs or a T cell subset sorted from them (not recorded which). All receptors come from an adult woman who had mild COVID-19 (a few samples of this study predate the infection). Cell type and time point are not known.

The DNA for the CDR3 is TGCGCCAGCAGCCCGTCAGCGGGGGGGCACAATGAGCAGTTCTTC. Its translation: CASSPSAGGHNEQFF. V is TRBV4-1 and J is TRBJ2-1; 10 bases line up with TRBD2. The CDR3 loop spans 15 amino acids. The junction had 5 bases not matched to a gene; V was cut back by 4 bases and J by 5 bases. Germline CDR1 and CDR2: MGHRA and YSYEKL.

The J gene is TRBJ2-1, the V gene TRBV7-9; no clear D gene. V lost 11 bases to trimming and J lost 0 bases, with 14 bases between them. The CDR3 length is 14 residues. From germline, CDR1 is SEHNR and CDR2 FQNEAQ (reference sequence). Here the CDR3 DNA reads TGTGCCGGCACTCATCGGAGCTCCTACAATGAGCAGTTCTTC. This encodes CAGTHRSSYNEQFF.

V and J are TRBV7-2 and TRBJ2-1; 14 positions match TRBD2. The CDR3 loop spans 16 amino acids. In germline, CDR1 is SGHTA, CDR2 FQGNSA. V shed 2 bases and J 7 bases; nucleotides not matched to a gene: 4. The CDR3 loop reads CASSLSGLAGGNEQFF. The CDR3 bases are TGTGCCAGCAGCTTATCAGGACTAGCGGGAGGTAATGAGCAGTTCTTC.

This clonotype was observed a few times. V usage is TRBV7-2 and J usage is TRBJ2-7; 7 bases line up with TRBD1. The V gene end was trimmed by 1 base and the J gene end by 8 bases; junction bases not matched to a gene: 11. This CDR3 comprises 15 residues. CDR1 and CDR2 (germline): SGHTA, FQGNSA. The CDR3 coding sequence is TGTGCCAGCAGCTTAGGACAGGGCCGCCGGACAAAGCAGTACTTC. Residues: CASSLGQGRRTKQYF.

This clonotype has a handful of counts. The J gene is TRBJ2-3, the V gene TRBV13; TRBD2 matches 11 bases. Germline loops: CDR1 PRHDT, CDR2 FYEKMQ (reference sequence). This CDR3 region has 17 residues. J gave up 2 bases and V 5 bases, and 9 bases lay outside the gene matches. The CDR3 here is CASSRTPSGGTTDTQYF. DNA for the CDR3: TGTGCCAGCAGCCGAACGCCTAGCGGGGGGACCACAGATACGCAGTATTTT.

This clonotype was counted between two and nine times. The V and J genes are TRBV27 and TRBJ1-6, with 7 positions matching TRBD1. The CDR3 covers 21 residues. With 6 bases clipped from V and 6 bases from J, the junction kept 26 bases outside the gene matches. CDR1 and CDR2 from the germline V gene are MNHEY and SMNVEV (reference sequence). CDR3 sequence reads: CASRDKPARTGPMASNSPLHF. CDR3 sequence (DNA): TGTGCCAGCAGAGACAAGCCCGCTAGGACAGGACCAATGGCTTCTAATTCACCCCTCCACTTT.

V usage is TRBV4-1 and J usage is TRBJ2-3, with 11 bases that match TRBD2. The germline V gene encodes CDR1 MGHRA and CDR2 YSYEKL. Trimming cost V 5 bases and J 5 bases; bases outside gene matches: 9. CDR3 length: 16 residues. CDR3 loop: CASSYFGLAGEDTQYF. The CDR3 bases are TGCGCCAGCAGCTACTTTGGACTAGCGGGCGAAGATACGCAGTATTTT.

This clonotype was found a few times. The rearrangement uses TRBV6-2 or TRBV6-3 and TRBJ1-6; unclear D gene. The CDR3 has 13 amino acids. The V and J ends lost 2 bases and 7 bases respectively, with 6 bases between them. The V gene's germline CDR1 is MNHEY and CDR2 SVGEGT. Written as DNA, the CDR3 is TGTGCCAGCAGTTACCCTTGGAATTCACCCCTCCACTTT. Its translation: CASSYPWNSPLHF.

Concerning this clonotype itself: One junction end does not reproduce the germline sequence, and a read error may be involved. The chain carries TRBV5-1 and TRBJ2-1; TRBD2 agrees at 10 bases. The CDR3 consists of 17 residues. From germline, CDR1 is SGHRS and CDR2 YFSETQ. The CDR3 DNA sequence: TGCGCCAGCAGATTGGCCACAGCAGCGGGGGGGAACGGTGAGCAGTTCTTC. Translation: CASRLATAAGGNGEQFF.

This clonotype was seen repeatedly, ten times or more. The chain couples TRBV7-9 to TRBJ2-4; D possibly matches TRBD1 or TRBD2 (6 bases each). The length of the CDR3 is 19 residues. From germline, CDR1 is SEHNR and CDR2 FQNEAQ (reference sequence). Trimming left V 6 bases short and J 0 bases short, with 24 bases between. The CDR3 sequence: CASSQGSRRDTVAKNIQYF. CDR3 DNA sequence: TGTGCCAGCAGTCAAGGGAGCCGGAGGGACACGGTAGCCAAAAACATTCAGTACTTC.

The gene calls are TRBV6-6 and TRBJ2-7, with a possible D match to TRBD2 (6 bases). Trimming took off 8 bases at V and 3 bases at J, with 11 bases between the two ends. The CDR3 sequence is 12 residues long. Looked up from germline, CDR1 is MNHNY and CDR2 is SVGAGI (reference sequence). CDR3 nucleotide sequence: TGTGCCAGCGGGACGGACTACTACGAGCAGTACTTC. It translates to CASGTDYYEQYF.

This chain uses TRBV18 with TRBJ2-1; 7 bases are a match to TRBD2. J lost 7 bases, V lost 4 bases, and 7 bases had no gene match. The CDR3 totals 14 residues. Germline V gene sequence: CDR1 KGHSH, CDR2 LQKENI. As DNA, the CDR3 is TGTGCCAGCTCACAGAGCGGGATTGGGAATGAGCAGTTCTTC. It translates to CASSQSGIGNEQFF.

The chain recombines TRBV19 with TRBJ1-1; no clear D. The germline CDR1 and CDR2 sequences are LNHDA and SQIVND (reference sequence). Trimming cost V 1 base and J 4 bases, with 10 bases left between them. The CDR3 runs 14 residues. For the CDR3, the DNA is TGTGCCAGTAGTATAGGAGGCAGCACCACTGAAGCTTTCTTT. Its translation is CASSIGGSTTEAFF.

The genes are TRBV5-1 and TRBJ2-1; 11 bases line up with TRBD2. The CDR3 has 17 amino acids. Germline CDR1 reads SGHRS; CDR2 reads YFSETQ. The J segment lost 2 bases and the V segment lost 4 bases, leaving 8 bases of the junction unmatched. The CDR3 nucleotides are TGCGCCAGCAGCCCTAGTGTAGCGGGAGGGGCCTACAATGAGCAGTTCTTC. Encoded protein: CASSPSVAGGAYNEQFF.

This clonotype was observed a handful of times. The rearrangement joins TRBV9 to TRBJ2-2, with no clear D. Trimming removed 0 bases from V and 4 bases from J, with 4 bases in between. The germline CDR1 and CDR2 sequences are SGDLS and YYNGEE. The CDR3 loop spans 13 amino acids. CDR3 DNA: TGTGCCAGCAGCGTAGGAGTCACCGGGGAGCTGTTTTTT. It codes for CASSVGVTGELFF.

This clonotype was seen a handful of times. This sequence joins TRBV7-6 and TRBJ2-7, with D perhaps TRBD1 (6 bases). V was shortened by 4 bases and J by 7 bases, with 17 bases between the two germline ends. This CDR3 spans 14 amino acids. CDR1 and CDR2 from the germline V gene are SGHVS and FNYEAQ. The CDR3 bases are TGTGCCAGCAGCTCTGGGCTGGGGGCAAGGGAGCAGTACTTC. This codes for CASSSGLGAREQYF.

This chain uses TRBV5-1 with TRBJ2-3; D possibly corresponds to TRBD2 (5 bases). The V end lost 0 bases, the J end lost 5 bases, and 16 bases lay between the germline ends. CDR3 length equals 16 residues. CDR1 and CDR2 from the germline V gene are SGHRS and YFSETQ. CDR3 coding DNA: TGCGCCAGCAGCTTGGTCTGGGCTAGCCAAGGAGATACGCAGTATTTT. Amino acids: CASSLVWASQGDTQYF.

The chain joins TRBV2 to TRBJ1-1; D possibly corresponds to TRBD1 (5 bases). This CDR3 comprises 15 residues. The germline gives CDR1 SNHLY, CDR2 FYNNEI. V shed 1 base and J shed 3 bases, with 12 bases lying between them. In DNA, the CDR3 is TGTGCCAGCAGTGAAGTTGTGGGGGTGGACACTGAAGCTTTCTTT. This translates into CASSEVVGVDTEAFF.

This clonotype was picked up a small number of times. This chain connects TRBV6-2 or TRBV6-3 to TRBJ1-1; 7 positions match TRBD1. Germline CDR1 is MNHEY and CDR2 is SVGEGT. CDR3 length: 13 amino acids. J lost 11 bases, V lost 6 bases, and 12 bases had no gene match. Here the CDR3 DNA reads TGTGCCAGCAGAAGACAGGGTATGTCCTGGGCTTTCTTT. The encoded protein is CASRRQGMSWAFF.

V and J are TRBV29-1 and TRBJ1-2; D is ambiguous. Germline CDR1 SQVTM, CDR2 ANQGSEA. Trimming left V 1 base short and J 2 bases short, with 8 bases between. This CDR3 region has 13 residues. This chain's CDR3 is CSVEVPANYGYTF. CDR3 DNA: TGCAGCGTTGAAGTTCCGGCCAACTATGGCTACACCTTC. The full variable domain, with the rest looked up from reference TRBV29-1 and TRBJ1-2, is SAVISQKPSRDICQRGTSLTIQCQVDSQVTMMFWYRQQPGQSLTLIATANQGSEATYESGFVIDKFPISRPNLTFSTLTVSNMSPEDSSIYLCSVEVPANYGYTFGSGTRLTVV.

The CDR3 coding sequence is TGCGCCAGCAGCCTGGTCCAAGCGGGGGAGAGCACAGATACGCAGTATTTT. Translating it yields CASSLVQAGESTDTQYF. This chain uses TRBV4-1 with TRBJ2-3; 8 nucleotides match TRBD2. This CDR3 comprises 17 residues. V trimming: 4 bases; J trimming: 0 bases; junction bases outside the gene matches: 9. Germline CDR1 and CDR2: MGHRA and YSYEKL.

The CDR3 sequence: CSVATGGANYEQYF. CDR3 nucleotide sequence: TGCAGCGTTGCGACCGGGGGCGCGAACTACGAGCAGTACTTC. This sequence joins TRBV29-1 and TRBJ2-7; either TRBD1 or TRBD2 may fit D (6 bases each). Germline CDR1 reads SQVTM; CDR2 reads ANQGSEA. V was clipped by 4 bases and J by 3 bases, with 16 bases between them. This CDR3 spans 14 amino acids.

The chain carries TRBV6-6 and TRBJ2-5; 7 nucleotides agree with TRBD2. Per the germline V gene, CDR1 is MNHNY and CDR2 is SVGAGI (reference sequence). The J segment lost 5 bases and the V segment lost 2 bases, leaving 5 bases of the junction unmatched. The CDR3 has 14 amino acids. For the CDR3, the DNA is TGTGCCAGCAGTTACCTGCTCGGGGGGGAGACCCAGTACTTC. Its protein product is CASSYLLGGETQYF.